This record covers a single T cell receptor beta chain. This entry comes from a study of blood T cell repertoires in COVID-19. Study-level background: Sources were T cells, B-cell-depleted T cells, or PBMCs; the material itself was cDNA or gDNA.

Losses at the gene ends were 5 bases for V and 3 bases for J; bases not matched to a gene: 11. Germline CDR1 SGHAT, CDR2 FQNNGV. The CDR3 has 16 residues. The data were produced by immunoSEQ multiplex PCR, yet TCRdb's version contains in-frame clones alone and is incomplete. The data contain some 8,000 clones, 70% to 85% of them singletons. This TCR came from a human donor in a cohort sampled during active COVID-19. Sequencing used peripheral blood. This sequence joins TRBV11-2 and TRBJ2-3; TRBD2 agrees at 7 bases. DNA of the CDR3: TGTGCCAGCAGCCCCGGACTAGTGTTTGGAACAGATACGCAGTATTTT. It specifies CASSPGLVFGTDTQYF.